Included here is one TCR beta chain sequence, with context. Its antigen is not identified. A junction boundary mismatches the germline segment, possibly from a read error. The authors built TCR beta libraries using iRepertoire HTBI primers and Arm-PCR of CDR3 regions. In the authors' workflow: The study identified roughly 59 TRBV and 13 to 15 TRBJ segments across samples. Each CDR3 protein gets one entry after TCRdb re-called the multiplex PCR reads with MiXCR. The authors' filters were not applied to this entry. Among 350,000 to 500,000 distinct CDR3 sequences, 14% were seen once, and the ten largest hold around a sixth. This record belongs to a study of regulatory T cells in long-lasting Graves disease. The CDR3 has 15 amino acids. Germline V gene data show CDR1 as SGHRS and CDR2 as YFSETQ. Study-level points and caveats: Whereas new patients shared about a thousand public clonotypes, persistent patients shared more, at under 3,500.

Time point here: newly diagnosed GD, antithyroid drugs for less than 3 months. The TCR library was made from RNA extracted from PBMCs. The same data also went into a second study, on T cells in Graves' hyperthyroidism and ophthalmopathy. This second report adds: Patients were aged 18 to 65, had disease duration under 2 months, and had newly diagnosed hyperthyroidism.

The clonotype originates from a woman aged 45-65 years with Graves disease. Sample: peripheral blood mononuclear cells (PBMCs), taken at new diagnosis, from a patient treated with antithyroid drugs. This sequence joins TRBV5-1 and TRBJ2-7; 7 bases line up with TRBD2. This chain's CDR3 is CVSSLGGSGPHEQYF. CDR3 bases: TGCGTCAGCAGCTTGGGTGGTAGCGGGCCCCACGAGCAGTACTTC.